A single T cell receptor beta chain is shown here with its context. Its antigen is undetermined. This entry comes from a study of cytomegalovirus exposure and HLA in healthy donors. Study summary: Early released data comprised 80 million or so unique TCRs from HLA-typed donors.

From germline, CDR1 is SGHRS and CDR2 YFSETQ. The V and J ends lost 0 bases and 5 bases respectively, with 8 bases between them. CDR3 length: 13 residues. PCR was performed using 60 Vbeta and 13 Jbeta primers. Sequencing was performed with immunoSEQ multiplex PCR; in TCRdb, only in-frame clones are kept and a portion is missing. This table holds 130,000 or so clones, about four fifths found once. General study points: In vitro data verified three CMV-associated chains as specific for CMV antigens. Later work found most CMV-associated TCR beta chains apparently HLA-restricted.

This chain joins TRBV5-1 and TRBJ1-2; D ambiguous. The source material was PBMCs. The TCR comes from a young man in good health and CMV-seronegative. CDR3 DNA: TGCGCCAGCAGCTTGGTGGCGGAATATGGCTACACCTTC. Amino acids: CASSLVAEYGYTF.